The 23 T cell receptor beta chains listed next were all sequenced from one sample in a study of T cell repertoires in cytomegalovirus infection (dated by TCRdb to about 2019). The instrument was an Illumina HiSeq 1500. TCRdb reworked the public reads: Q25 trimming with fastp, MiXCR clone assembly, productive beta chains retained. Merged by CDR3 protein, the rows form single entries marked with the most common genes and DNA. The sample table shows more than 200,000 distinct CDR3 sequences, and 9.1% are seen once. The ten largest clones take up roughly 15% of the sample. The sample consisted of PBMCs. The receptors stem from a human donor in good health (CMV status not recorded). Some clones in this sample may be carry-over from other donors' samples.

This clonotype was observed at least ten times. V and J are TRBV10-3 and TRBJ2-1; the D is unclear. Trimming removed 8 bases from V and 0 bases from J, with 8 bases in between. The CDR3 length is 13 residues. Germline CDR1 is ENHRY and CDR2 is SYGVKD. This chain's CDR3 is CAIQERSYNEQFF. DNA for the CDR3: TGTGCCATCCAGGAGCGCTCCTACAATGAGCAGTTCTTC.

This clonotype was counted many times. This rearrangement joins TRBV7-2 to TRBJ2-2; D gene ambiguous. Germline loops: CDR1 SGHTA, CDR2 FQGNSA. V was trimmed by 1 base and J by 3 bases, leaving 6 bases between them. This CDR3 spans 14 amino acids. CDR3 residues: CASSLVVHTGELFF. CDR3 nucleotides: TGTGCCAGCAGCTTAGTTGTCCACACCGGGGAGCTGTTTTTT.

This clonotype turned up a few times. This chain connects TRBV12-3 or TRBV12-4 to TRBJ2-7; 8 positions match TRBD2. The CDR3 is 14 amino acids. With 5 bases clipped from V and 3 bases from J, the junction kept 6 bases outside the gene matches. In nucleotides, the CDR3 is TGTGCCAGCAGTGGAGCGGGAGTGGGCTACGAGCAGTACTTC. Its translation: CASSGAGVGYEQYF.

At least ten counts were recorded for this clonotype. This chain connects TRBV7-9 to TRBJ1-6; 10 bases fit TRBD1. With V trimmed by 3 bases and J by 9 bases, 11 bases remained unmatched. CDR1 SEHNR and CDR2 FQNEAQ come from the germline V gene (reference sequence). This CDR3 is 17 amino acids long. The CDR3 nucleotides are TGTGCCAGCAGCTTCCATGAACGACAGGGGGCTAGTTCACCCCTCCACTTT. It codes for CASSFHERQGASSPLHF.

This clonotype was counted a few times. The chain couples TRBV19 to TRBJ1-4; 9 bases agree with TRBD1. Germline V gene sequence: CDR1 LNHDA, CDR2 SQIVND (reference sequence). With 6 bases clipped from V and 7 bases from J, the junction kept 9 bases outside the gene matches. The CDR3 totals 15 residues. CDR3 region: CASRPTGTGLEKLFF. CDR3 nucleotides: TGTGCCAGTAGACCCACGGGGACAGGGCTTGAAAAACTGTTTTTT.

This clonotype has a handful of counts. This sequence joins TRBV7-2 and TRBJ2-4; TRBD2 matches at 8 bases. The CDR3 extends over 15 amino acids. Germline lookup yields CDR1 SGHTA and CDR2 FQGNSA. V lost 3 bases to trimming and J lost 7 bases; unmatched junction nucleotides: 8. CDR3 DNA: TGTGCCAGCAGCTTCGCTAGCGGGCCAGGCAACATTCAGTACTTC. It codes for CASSFASGPGNIQYF.

This clonotype was found many times. The gene calls are TRBV7-2 and TRBJ2-5; D is perhaps TRBD1 or TRBD2 (6 bases each). This CDR3 has 15 residues. The germline gives CDR1 SGHTA, CDR2 FQGNSA. V lost 2 bases and J lost 1, with 11 bases in between. The CDR3 DNA follows: TGTGCCAGCAGCTTAATCCGGGGGCCCCAAGAGACCCAGTACTTC. Translated, it gives CASSLIRGPQETQYF.

This clonotype was detected many times. V and J are TRBV7-2 and TRBJ2-1, with a weak D call TRBD2 (6 bases). The V gene lost 3 bases and the J gene lost 5 bases, with 14 bases spanning the gap. The CDR3 sequence is 15 residues long. Per germline, CDR1 SGHTA and CDR2 FQGNSA. CDR3 sequence: CASSFGGKRDNEQFF. In nucleotides, the CDR3 is TGTGCCAGCAGCTTCGGCGGGAAAAGGGACAATGAGCAGTTCTTC.

This clonotype has ten or more counts. The J gene is TRBJ2-3, the V gene TRBV7-2; 8 bases are shared with TRBD1. The CDR3 is made up of 17 amino acids. The ends lost 5 bases at V and 4 bases at J; junction bases unmatched: 14. In germline, CDR1 is SGHTA, CDR2 FQGNSA. The CDR3 nucleotides are TGTGCCAGCAGCAGATCCGGGACAGGTGGTAGGGCAGATACGCAGTATTTT. It codes for CASSRSGTGGRADTQYF.

This chain joins TRBV18 and TRBJ2-5, with D unresolved. CDR1 and CDR2 from the germline V gene are KGHSH and LQKENI. V was trimmed by 8 bases and J by 2 bases, leaving 12 bases between them. CDR3 length: 13 residues. This chain's CDR3 is CASTRRKQETQYF. The DNA for the CDR3 is TGTGCCAGCACTCGACGGAAGCAAGAGACCCAGTACTTC.

This clonotype was counted ten times or more. An end of the junction does not agree with germline; a read error may underlie this. The chain links TRBV5-3 to TRBJ2-2; a possible D gene is TRBD2 (5 bases). TRBV5-3 is reported as an ORF; its role is uncertain. The length of the CDR3 is 16 residues. The CDR3 reads CASSLFREFNTGELFF. The CDR3 DNA is TGTGCCAGCAGCTTGTTTCGGGAATTTAACACCGGGGAGCTGTTTTTT.

This clonotype has a count of ten or more. J is TRBJ2-5 and V is TRBV7-2; 14 positions agree with TRBD2. Germline V gives CDR1 SGHTA, CDR2 FQGNSA. Unmatched junction bases numbered 15, after V lost 4 bases and J lost 5 bases. This CDR3 contains 19 residues. The CDR3 region has the DNA TGTGCCAGCAGCTGGGGCACTAGACTAGCGGGGGGGCGTGGGGAGACCCAGTACTTC. Translating gives CASSWGTRLAGGRGETQYF. Looking up the rest from reference TRBV7-2 and TRBJ2-5 gives the full variable domain: GAGVSQSPSNKVTEKGKDVELRCDPISGHTALYWYRQSLGQGLEFLIYFQGNSAPDKSGLPSDRFSAERTGGSVSTLTIQRTQQEDSAVYLCASSWGTRLAGGRGETQYFGPGTRLLVL.

The rearrangement joins TRBV7-2 to TRBJ1-1; D is ambiguous. Germline-derived CDR1 and CDR2 are SGHTA and FQGNSA. V gave up 9 bases and J gave up 2 bases, with 16 bases separating them. The CDR3 loop spans 14 amino acids. Here the CDR3 DNA reads TGTGCCAGGAGCCTTGTAGGAATTAACACTGAAGCTTTCTTT. Translating gives CARSLVGINTEAFF.

The table lists this clonotype with many counts. The J gene is TRBJ1-6, the V gene TRBV7-6; D is unresolved. Germline CDR1 SGHVS, CDR2 FNYEAQ. The length of the CDR3 is 12 residues. With 5 bases removed from V and 7 bases from J, the gap between germline ends came to 6 bases. The CDR3 nucleotides are TGTGCCAGCAGCCCGTTGAATTCACCCCTCCACTTT. Protein product: CASSPLNSPLHF.

The chain uses TRBV20-1 and TRBJ2-1; D is uncertain. There are 15 residues in the CDR3. Trimming took off 6 bases at V and 0 bases at J, with 15 bases between the two ends. Germline assignment: CDR1 DFQATT and CDR2 SNEGSKA (reference sequence). CDR3 nucleotides: TGCAGTGCCCTGAACCTTTCGAGCTCCTACAATGAGCAGTTCTTC. It is translated as CSALNLSSSYNEQFF.

This clonotype has ten or more counts. This sequence joins TRBV7-8 and TRBJ1-5, with D tentatively TRBD1 (6 bases). V dropped 5 bases and J dropped 4 bases, with 24 bases sitting between them. CDR1 and CDR2 from the germline V gene are SGHVS and FQNEAQ. The CDR3 consists of 18 residues. For the CDR3, the DNA is TGTGCCAGCAGCCCAGGCCCGGGGGGCAGAAGGAGAAATCAGCCCCAGCATTTT. Its protein is CASSPGPGGRRRNQPQHF.

This clonotype was detected ten times or more. The chain combines TRBV12-3 or TRBV12-4 with TRBJ1-2; 7 bases agree with TRBD1. Trimming cost V 6 bases and J 0 bases; bases outside gene matches: 7. The CDR3 runs 15 residues. The CDR3, as DNA: TGTGCCAGCAGCCCGGGACAGCAAGCTAACTATGGCTACACCTTC. As protein: CASSPGQQANYGYTF.

This clonotype was seen at least ten times. The chain is built from TRBV6-2 or TRBV6-3 and TRBJ1-1; no firm D call. Trimming cost V 7 bases and J 1 base, with 10 bases left between them. The germline V gene encodes CDR1 MNHEY and CDR2 SVGEGT. The CDR3 runs to 13 residues. The CDR3 DNA reads as TGTGCCAGCACCCTGACGGAGAACACTGAAGCTTTCTTT. Its translation: CASTLTENTEAFF.

This clonotype was counted at least ten times. The chain joins TRBV7-8 to TRBJ2-1; 7 nucleotides line up with TRBD2. The CDR3 totals 13 residues. Germline-derived CDR1 and CDR2 are SGHVS and FQNEAQ. The trim removed 5 bases at V and 9 bases at J, leaving 7 bases unmatched. This chain's CDR3 is CASSVERGTEQFF. The DNA for the CDR3 is TGTGCCAGCAGCGTAGAGCGGGGCACTGAGCAGTTCTTC.

The gene calls are TRBV30 and TRBJ1-1, with 8 bases matching TRBD1. The CDR3 has 12 amino acids. Germline-derived CDR1 and CDR2 are GTSNPN and SVGIG (reference sequence). Unmatched junction bases numbered 5, after V lost 8 bases and J lost 3 bases. CDR3 DNA: TGTGCCGGGACAGGAGTCGACACTGAAGCTTTCTTT. This translates into CAGTGVDTEAFF.

This clonotype came up once. The chain recombines TRBV7-9 with TRBJ1-4; no clear D gene. Trimming left V 3 bases short and J 3 bases short, with 8 bases between. CDR1 and CDR2 (germline): SEHNR, FQNEAQ (reference sequence). This CDR3 contains 14 residues. This chain's CDR3 is CASSLNSANEKLFF. CDR3 DNA: TGTGCCAGCAGCTTGAACAGCGCTAATGAAAAACTGTTTTTT.

The gene calls are TRBV11-3 and TRBJ2-5; tentatively, D is TRBD1 or TRBD2 (5 bases each). There are 14 residues in the CDR3. Germline V lookup: CDR1 SGHNT, CDR2 YENEEA. V was trimmed by 5 bases and J by 3 bases, leaving 13 bases between them. Here the CDR3 reads CASSQGTVKETQYF. CDR3 DNA: TGTGCCAGCAGCCAAGGGACGGTCAAAGAGACCCAGTACTTC.

This clonotype showed up many times. The rearrangement uses TRBV6-5 and TRBJ1-6; D possibly corresponds to TRBD1 (5 bases). Trimming pared 0 bases from V and 0 bases from J, leaving 12 bases between. Germline CDR1 is MNHEY and CDR2 is SVGAGI. The CDR3 consists of 18 residues. CDR3 DNA sequence: TGTGCCAGCAGTTACTCACTCAGGGAGAGCTCCTATAATTCACCCCTCCACTTT. Protein product: CASSYSLRESSYNSPLHF.